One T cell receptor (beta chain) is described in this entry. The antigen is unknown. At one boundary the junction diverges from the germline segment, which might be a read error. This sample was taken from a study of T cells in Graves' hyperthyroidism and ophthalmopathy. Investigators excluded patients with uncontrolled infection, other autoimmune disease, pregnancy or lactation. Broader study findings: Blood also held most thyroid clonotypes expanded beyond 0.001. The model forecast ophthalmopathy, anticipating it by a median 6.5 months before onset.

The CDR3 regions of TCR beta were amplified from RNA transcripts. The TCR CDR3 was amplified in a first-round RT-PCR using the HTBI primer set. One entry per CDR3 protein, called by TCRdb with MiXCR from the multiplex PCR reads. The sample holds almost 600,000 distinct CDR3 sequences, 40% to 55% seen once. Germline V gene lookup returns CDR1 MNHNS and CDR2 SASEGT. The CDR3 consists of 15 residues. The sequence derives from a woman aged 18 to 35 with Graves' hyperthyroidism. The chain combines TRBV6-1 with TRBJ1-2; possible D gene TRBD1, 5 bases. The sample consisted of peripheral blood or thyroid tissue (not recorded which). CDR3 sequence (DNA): TGTGCGAGCAGTGAAGCAGAGGGGACTCCCCATGGCTACACCTTC. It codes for CASSEAEGTPHGYTF.